The rows below give T cell receptor beta chains drawn from one sample of a study of T cells after yellow fever vaccination. MiXCR, applied by TCRdb to the 5' RACE reads, yields one record per CDR3 protein. The table records more than 300,000 distinct CDR3 sequences, 3.5% to 4.5% of them present only once. The sample in question was PBMCs, obtained 15 days after the yellow fever booster vaccination. Receptors were obtained from a man between 18 and 35 years old who received the YFV17D yellow fever vaccine. Both conserved end residues are part of each CDR3. D genes are given only for firm matches. Clone size is not always given. Where it is, it says once, few, many or a class for expanded clones.

length: 13; V: TRBV7-2; D: TRBD1; J: TRBJ2-7; size: -; DNA: TGTGCCAGCAACCCTCGACAGGGCGACGAGCAGTACTTC; CDR3: CASNPRQGDEQYF
length: 15; V: TRBV28; D: -; J: TRBJ1-1; size: -; DNA: TGTGCCAGCAGTTTAAGGGGGTGGGGAGACACTGAAGCTTTCTTT; CDR3: CASSLRGWGDTEAFF
length: 16; V: TRBV5-1; D: -; J: TRBJ2-5; size: few; DNA: TGCGCCAGCAGCTTGGTACCAACGACACTTCAAGAGACCCAGTACTTC; CDR3: CASSLVPTTLQETQYF
length: 13; V: TRBV29-1; D: -; J: TRBJ1-2; size: -; DNA: TGCAGCGTTGAAGAGGCCGAGATCTATGGCTACACCTTC; CDR3: CSVEEAEIYGYTF
length: 13; V: TRBV7-8; D: -; J: TRBJ1-2; size: -; DNA: TGTGCCAGCAGCCCGGCGGAATTCCATGGCTACACCTTC; CDR3: CASSPAEFHGYTF
length: 16; V: TRBV5-1; D: -; J: TRBJ1-1; size: -; DNA: TGCGCCAGCAGCCTTTCCGGGGAACAGCCGATCACTGAAGCTTTCTTT; CDR3: CASSLSGEQPITEAFF
length: 16; V: TRBV20-1; D: TRBD1; J: TRBJ1-4; size: many; DNA: TGCAGTGCTAATCCGGGACAGGCTGCAACTAATGAAAAACTGTTTTTT; CDR3: CSANPGQAATNEKLFF
length: 14; V: TRBV7-2; D: -; J: TRBJ1-2; size: -; DNA: TGTGCCAGCAGCTTAGGTCCGGGGAGGAGGGGCTACACCTTC; CDR3: CASSLGPGRRGYTF
length: 16; V: TRBV5-6; D: -; J: TRBJ2-2; size: -; DNA: TGTGCCAGCCGTGGGAGAAAAGGGGCGGTGCCCGTGGAGCTGTTTTTT; CDR3: CASRGRKGAVPVELFF
length: 14; V: TRBV28; D: -; J: TRBJ2-2; size: -; DNA: TGTGCCAGCAGTTTACGGGACAACACCGGGGAGCTGTTTTTT; CDR3: CASSLRDNTGELFF
length: 12; V: TRBV5-1; D: -; J: TRBJ1-1; size: few; DNA: TGCGCCAGCAGCGCCCCCGACACTGAAGCTTTCTTT; CDR3: CASSAPDTEAFF
length: 14; V: TRBV6-5; D: -; J: TRBJ1-6; size: many; DNA: TGTGCCAGCAGTTACTCGGGCAGCGATTCACCCCTCCACTTT; CDR3: CASSYSGSDSPLHF
length: 15; V: TRBV5-1; D: TRBD1; J: TRBJ1-1; size: -; DNA: TGCGCCAGCAGCCCTAGACAGGGTTGGGACACTGAAGCTTTCTTT; CDR3: CASSPRQGWDTEAFF
length: 15; V: TRBV18; D: -; J: TRBJ1-2; size: few; DNA: TGTGCCAGCTCACCAACCGCAGAGACATCCTATGGCTACACCTTC; CDR3: CASSPTAETSYGYTF
length: 13; V: TRBV10-3; D: -; J: TRBJ2-1; size: few; DNA: TGTGCCATTGCGACAGAACCCTACAATGAGCAGTTCTTC; CDR3: CAIATEPYNEQFF
length: 19; V: TRBV9; D: -; J: TRBJ1-4; size: many; DNA: TGTGCCAGCAGCGTAGAAAGGGCAGGGCTTCCAGGTCAGCATGAAAAACTGTTTTTT; CDR3: CASSVERAGLPGQHEKLFF
length: 14; V: TRBV7-9; D: -; J: TRBJ1-2; size: -; DNA: TGTGCCAGCAGCTTAGCTGGGAGGTTCTATGGCTACACCTTC; CDR3: CASSLAGRFYGYTF
length: 13; V: TRBV7-2; D: -; J: TRBJ1-5; size: -; DNA: TGTGCCAGCAGCGAGGGACGACGGCAGCCCCAGCATTTT; CDR3: CASSEGRRQPQHF
length: 14; V: TRBV4-2; D: -; J: TRBJ2-3; size: few; DNA: TGTGCCAGCAGCCAAGAGAAGGGCACAGATACGCAGTATTTT; CDR3: CASSQEKGTDTQYF
length: 15; V: TRBV7-9; D: -; J: TRBJ2-2; size: -; DNA: TGTGCCAGCAGCTTAGTTGGGTCTTGGACCGGGGAGCTGTTTTTT; CDR3: CASSLVGSWTGELFF
length: 16; V: TRBV7-2; D: TRBD1; J: TRBJ1-2; size: many; DNA: TGTGCCAGCAGCTTGGGACAGGGGACAATTAACTATGGCTACACCTTC; CDR3: CASSLGQGTINYGYTF
length: 16; V: TRBV3-1; D: -; J: TRBJ2-1; size: few; DNA: TGTGCCAGCAGCCCCCTCTACAGGGTCCCCTACAATGAGCAGTTCTTC; CDR3: CASSPLYRVPYNEQFF
length: 13; V: TRBV5-4; D: -; J: TRBJ1-1; size: few; DNA: TGTGCCAGCAGCCTAAGGATCAACACTGAAGCTTTCTTT; CDR3: CASSLRINTEAFF
length: 14; V: TRBV6-5; D: -; J: TRBJ1-4; size: many; DNA: TGTGCCAGCGGTGGTGCAGCAACTAATGAAAAACTGTTTTTT; CDR3: CASGGAATNEKLFF
length: 19; V: TRBV7-6; D: TRBD1; J: TRBJ2-2; size: many; DNA: TGTGCCAGCACCAACCCCCTCTTCGACAGGGGGGCGAACACCGGGGAGCTGTTTTTT; CDR3: CASTNPLFDRGANTGELFF
length: 15; V: TRBV6-5; D: -; J: TRBJ2-1; size: -; DNA: TGTGCCAGCAGTTTCCAACGAACCTTCAACAATGAGCAGTTCTTC; CDR3: CASSFQRTFNNEQFF
length: 17; V: TRBV19; D: -; J: TRBJ2-4; size: few; DNA: TGTGCCAGTAGTATAGCGGAGGGGTGGAGGGACAAAAACATTCAGTACTTC; CDR3: CASSIAEGWRDKNIQYF